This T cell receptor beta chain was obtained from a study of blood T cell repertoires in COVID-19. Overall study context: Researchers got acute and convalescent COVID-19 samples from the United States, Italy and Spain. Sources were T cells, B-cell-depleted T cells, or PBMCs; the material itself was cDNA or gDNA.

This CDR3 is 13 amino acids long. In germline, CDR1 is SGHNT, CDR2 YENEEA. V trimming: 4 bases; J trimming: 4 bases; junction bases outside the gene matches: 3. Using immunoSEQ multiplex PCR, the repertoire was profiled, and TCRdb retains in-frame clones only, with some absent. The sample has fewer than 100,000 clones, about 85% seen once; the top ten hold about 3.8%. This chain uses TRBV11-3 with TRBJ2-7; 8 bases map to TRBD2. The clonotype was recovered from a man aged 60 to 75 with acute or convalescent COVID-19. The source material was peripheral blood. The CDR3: CASSSGLEYEQYF. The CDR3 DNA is TGTGCCAGCAGCTCGGGACTAGAGTACGAGCAGTACTTC.